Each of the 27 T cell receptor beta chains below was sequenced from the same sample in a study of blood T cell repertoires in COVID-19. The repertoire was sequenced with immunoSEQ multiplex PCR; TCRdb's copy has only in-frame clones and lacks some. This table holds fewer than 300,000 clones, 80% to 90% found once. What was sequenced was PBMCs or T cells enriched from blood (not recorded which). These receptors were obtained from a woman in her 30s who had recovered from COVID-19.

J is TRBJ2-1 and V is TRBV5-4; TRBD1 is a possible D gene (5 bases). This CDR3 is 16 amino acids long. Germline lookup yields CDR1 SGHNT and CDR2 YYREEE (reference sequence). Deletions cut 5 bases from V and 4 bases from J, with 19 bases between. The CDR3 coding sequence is TGTGCCAGCAGTTTACTCTACAGGCAATCGTACAATGAGCAGTTCTTC. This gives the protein CASSLLYRQSYNEQFF.

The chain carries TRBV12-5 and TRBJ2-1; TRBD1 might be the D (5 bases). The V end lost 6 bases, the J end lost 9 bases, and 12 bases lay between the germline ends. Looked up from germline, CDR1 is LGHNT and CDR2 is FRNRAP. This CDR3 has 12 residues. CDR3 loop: CASGPGRGEQFF. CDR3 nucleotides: TGTGCTAGTGGCCCCGGAAGGGGTGAGCAGTTCTTC.

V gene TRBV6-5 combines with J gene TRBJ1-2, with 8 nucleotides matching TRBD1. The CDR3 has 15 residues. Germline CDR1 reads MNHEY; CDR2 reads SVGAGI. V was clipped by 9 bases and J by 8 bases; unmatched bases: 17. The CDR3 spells CASQGRLGQERGYTF. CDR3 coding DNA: TGTGCCAGTCAAGGGCGATTGGGACAGGAAAGGGGCTACACCTTC.

CDR3 in DNA: TGTGCCAGCAGCTTACGTCAAGGGATACAGGGGCTAACTAATGAAAAACTGTTTTTT. It is translated as CASSLRQGIQGLTNEKLFF. J is TRBJ1-4 and V is TRBV7-8; TRBD1 matches 7 bases. V gave up 2 bases and J gave up 1 base; unmatched junction bases: 13. CDR3 length: 19 residues. CDR1 is SGHVS, CDR2 FQNEAQ, per germline. Variable domain in full (rest from reference TRBV7-8 and TRBJ1-4): GAGVSQSPRYKVAKRGQDVALRCDPISGHVSLFWYQQALGQGPEFLTYFQNEAQLDKSGLPSDRFFAERPEGSVSTLKIQRTQQEDSAVYLCASSLRQGIQGLTNEKLFFGSGTQLSVL.

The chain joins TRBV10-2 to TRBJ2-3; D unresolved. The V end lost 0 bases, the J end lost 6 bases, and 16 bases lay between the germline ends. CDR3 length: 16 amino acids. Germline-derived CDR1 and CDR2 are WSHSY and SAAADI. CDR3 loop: CASSESLGGEMDTQYF. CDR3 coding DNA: TGCGCCAGCAGTGAGTCCCTCGGCGGTGAGATGGATACGCAGTATTTT.

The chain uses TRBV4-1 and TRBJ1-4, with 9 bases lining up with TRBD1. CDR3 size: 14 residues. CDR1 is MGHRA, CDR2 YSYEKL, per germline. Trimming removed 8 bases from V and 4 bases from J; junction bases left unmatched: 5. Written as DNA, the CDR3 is TGCGCCAGCCAGAGGACAGGGGTTAATGAAAAACTGTTTTTT. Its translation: CASQRTGVNEKLFF.

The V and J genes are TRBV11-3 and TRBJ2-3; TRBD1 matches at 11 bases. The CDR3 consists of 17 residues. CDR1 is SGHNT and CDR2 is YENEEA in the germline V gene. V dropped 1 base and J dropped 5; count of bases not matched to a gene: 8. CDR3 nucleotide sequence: TGTGCCAGCAGCTTAGTATTCGGGACAGGGGGATTAGATACGCAGTATTTT. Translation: CASSLVFGTGGLDTQYF. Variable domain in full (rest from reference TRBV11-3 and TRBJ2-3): EAGVVQSPRYKIIEKKQPVAFWCNPISGHNTLYWYLQNLGQGPELLIRYENEEAVDDSQLPKDRFSAERLKGVDSTLKIQPAELGDSAVYLCASSLVFGTGGLDTQYFGPGTRLTVL.

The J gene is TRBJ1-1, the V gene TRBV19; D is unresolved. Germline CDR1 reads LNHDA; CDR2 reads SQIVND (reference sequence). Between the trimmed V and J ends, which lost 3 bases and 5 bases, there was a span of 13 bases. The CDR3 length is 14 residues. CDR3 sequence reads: CASSMAVLTTEAFF. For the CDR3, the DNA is TGTGCCAGTAGTATGGCGGTTCTAACAACTGAAGCTTTCTTT.

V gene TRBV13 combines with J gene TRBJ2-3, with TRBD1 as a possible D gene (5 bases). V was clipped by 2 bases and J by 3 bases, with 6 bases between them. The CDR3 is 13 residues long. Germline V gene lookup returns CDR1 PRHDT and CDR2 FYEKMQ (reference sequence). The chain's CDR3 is CASSLQGTDTQYF. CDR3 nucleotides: TGTGCCAGCAGCTTACAGGGAACAGATACGCAGTATTTT.

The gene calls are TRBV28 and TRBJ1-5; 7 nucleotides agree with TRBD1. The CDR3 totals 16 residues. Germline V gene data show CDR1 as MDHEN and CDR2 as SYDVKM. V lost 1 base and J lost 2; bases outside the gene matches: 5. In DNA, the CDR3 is TGTGCCAGCAGTTTATCAGGGGGACGTGGCAATCAGCCCCAGCATTTT. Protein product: CASSLSGGRGNQPQHF.

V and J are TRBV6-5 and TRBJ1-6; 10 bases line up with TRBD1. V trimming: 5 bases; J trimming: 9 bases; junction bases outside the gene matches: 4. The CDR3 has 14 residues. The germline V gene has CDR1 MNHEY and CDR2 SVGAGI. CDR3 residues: CASSPDRGPSPLHF. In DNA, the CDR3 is TGTGCCAGCAGTCCCGACAGGGGGCCTTCACCCCTCCACTTT.

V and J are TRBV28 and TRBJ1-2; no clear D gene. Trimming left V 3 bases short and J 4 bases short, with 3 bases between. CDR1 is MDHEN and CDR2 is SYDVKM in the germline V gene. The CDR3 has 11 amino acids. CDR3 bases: TGTGCCAGCAGTTTGAGCTATGGCTACACCTTC. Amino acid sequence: CASSLSYGYTF.

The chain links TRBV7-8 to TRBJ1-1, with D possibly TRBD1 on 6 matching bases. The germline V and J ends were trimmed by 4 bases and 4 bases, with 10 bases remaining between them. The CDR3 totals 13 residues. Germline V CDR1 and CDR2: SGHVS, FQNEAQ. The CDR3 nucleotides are TGTGCCAGCAGCTCTCTAGGGGGCACTGAAGCTTTCTTT. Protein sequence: CASSSLGGTEAFF.

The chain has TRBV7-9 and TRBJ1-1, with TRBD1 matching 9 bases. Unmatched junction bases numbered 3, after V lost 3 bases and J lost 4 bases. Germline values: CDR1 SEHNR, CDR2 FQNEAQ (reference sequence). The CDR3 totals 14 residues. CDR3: CASSFLQGATEAFF. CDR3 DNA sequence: TGTGCCAGCAGCTTCTTACAGGGGGCCACTGAAGCTTTCTTT.

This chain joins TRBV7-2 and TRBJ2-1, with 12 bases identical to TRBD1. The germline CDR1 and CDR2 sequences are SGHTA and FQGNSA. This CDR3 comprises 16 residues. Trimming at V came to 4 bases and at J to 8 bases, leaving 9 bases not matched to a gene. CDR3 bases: TGTGCCAGCAGCTCGGGGACAGGGGGCGCCCCGGATGAGCAGTTCTTC. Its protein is CASSSGTGGAPDEQFF.

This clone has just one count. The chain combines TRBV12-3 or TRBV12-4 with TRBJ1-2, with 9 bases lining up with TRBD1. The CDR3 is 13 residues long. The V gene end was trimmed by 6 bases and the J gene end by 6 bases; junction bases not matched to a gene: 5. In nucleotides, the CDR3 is TGTGCCAGCAGCGACCGGGACAGGGATGGCTACACCTTC. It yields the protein CASSDRDRDGYTF.

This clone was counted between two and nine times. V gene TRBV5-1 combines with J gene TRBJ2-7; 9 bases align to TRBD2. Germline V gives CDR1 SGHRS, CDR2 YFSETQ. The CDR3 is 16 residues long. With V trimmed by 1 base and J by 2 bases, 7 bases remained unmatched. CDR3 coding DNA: TGCGCCAGCAGCTTGTCGGCTAGCGGGACAACCTACGAGCAGTACTTC. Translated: CASSLSASGTTYEQYF. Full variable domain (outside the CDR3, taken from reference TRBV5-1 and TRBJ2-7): KAGVTQTPRYLIKTRGQQVTLSCSPISGHRSVSWYQQTPGQGLQFLFEYFSETQRNKGNFPGRFSGRQFSNSRSEMNVSTLELGDSALYLCASSLSASGTTYEQYFGPGTRLTVT.

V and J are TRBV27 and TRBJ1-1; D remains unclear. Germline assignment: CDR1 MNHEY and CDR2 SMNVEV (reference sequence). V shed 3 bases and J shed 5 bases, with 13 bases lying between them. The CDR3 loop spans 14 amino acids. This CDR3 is CASSFTEGGTEAFF. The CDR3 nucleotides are TGTGCCAGCAGTTTTACAGAGGGTGGGACTGAAGCTTTCTTT.

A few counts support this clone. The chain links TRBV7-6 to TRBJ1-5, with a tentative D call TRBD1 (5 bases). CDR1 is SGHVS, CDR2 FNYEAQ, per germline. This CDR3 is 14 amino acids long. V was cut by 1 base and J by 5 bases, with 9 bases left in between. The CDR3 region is CASSLGREDQPQHF. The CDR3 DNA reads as TGTGCCAGCAGCTTAGGCAGGGAAGATCAGCCCCAGCATTTT. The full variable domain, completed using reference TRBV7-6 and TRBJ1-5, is GAGVSQSPRYKVTKRGQDVALRCDPISGHVSLYWYRQALGQGPEFLTYFNYEAQQDKSGLPNDRFSAERPEGSISTLTIQRTEQRDSAMYRCASSLGREDQPQHFGDGTRLSIL.

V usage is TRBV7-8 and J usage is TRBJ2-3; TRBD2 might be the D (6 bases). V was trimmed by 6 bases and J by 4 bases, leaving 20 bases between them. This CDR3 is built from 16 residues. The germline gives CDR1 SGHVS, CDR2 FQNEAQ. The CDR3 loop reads CASSPRLRGRADTQYF. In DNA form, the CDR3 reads TGTGCCAGCAGTCCCAGGTTGCGGGGTAGGGCAGATACGCAGTATTTT.

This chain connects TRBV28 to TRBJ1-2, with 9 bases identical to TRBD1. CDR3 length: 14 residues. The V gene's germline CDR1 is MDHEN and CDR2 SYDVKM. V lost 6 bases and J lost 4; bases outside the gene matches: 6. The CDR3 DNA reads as TGTGCCAGCAGCCTTCCGGGACAGGGCTATGGCTACACCTTC. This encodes CASSLPGQGYGYTF.

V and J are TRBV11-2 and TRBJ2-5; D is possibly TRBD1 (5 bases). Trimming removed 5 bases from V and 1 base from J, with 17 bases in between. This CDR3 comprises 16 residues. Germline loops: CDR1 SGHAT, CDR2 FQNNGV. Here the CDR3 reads CASSQRSGRAQETQYF. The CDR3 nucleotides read TGTGCCAGCAGCCAGCGTTCGGGCAGGGCCCAAGAGACCCAGTACTTC.

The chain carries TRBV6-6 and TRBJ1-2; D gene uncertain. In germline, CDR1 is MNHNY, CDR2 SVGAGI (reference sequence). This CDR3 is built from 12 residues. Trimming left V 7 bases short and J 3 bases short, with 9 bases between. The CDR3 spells CASKSEYYGYTF. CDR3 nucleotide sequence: TGTGCCAGCAAGTCGGAGTACTATGGCTACACCTTC.

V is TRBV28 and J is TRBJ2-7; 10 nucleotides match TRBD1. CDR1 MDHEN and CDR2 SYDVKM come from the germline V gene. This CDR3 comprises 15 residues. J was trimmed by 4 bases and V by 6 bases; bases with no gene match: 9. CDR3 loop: CASSFSGQGEYEQYF. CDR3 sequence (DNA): TGTGCCAGCAGCTTTTCCGGACAGGGGGAGTACGAGCAGTACTTC.

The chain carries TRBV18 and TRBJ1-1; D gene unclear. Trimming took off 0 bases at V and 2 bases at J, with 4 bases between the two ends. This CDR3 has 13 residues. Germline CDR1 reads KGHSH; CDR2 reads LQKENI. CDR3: CASSPPINTEAFF. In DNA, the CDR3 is TGTGCCAGCTCACCACCTATAAACACTGAAGCTTTCTTT. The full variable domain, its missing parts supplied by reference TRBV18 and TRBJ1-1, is NAGVMQNPRHLVRRRGQEARLRCSPMKGHSHVYWYRQLPEEGLKFMVYLQKENIIDESGMPKERFSAEFPKEGPSILRIQQVVRGDSAAYFCASSPPINTEAFFGQGTRLTVV.

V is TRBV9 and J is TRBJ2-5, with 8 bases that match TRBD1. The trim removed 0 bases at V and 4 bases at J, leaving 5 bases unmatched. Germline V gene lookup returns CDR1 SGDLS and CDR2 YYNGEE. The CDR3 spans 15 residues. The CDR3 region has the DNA TGTGCCAGCAGCGTAGACGGACAGGGAGGAGAGACCCAGTACTTC. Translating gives CASSVDGQGGETQYF.

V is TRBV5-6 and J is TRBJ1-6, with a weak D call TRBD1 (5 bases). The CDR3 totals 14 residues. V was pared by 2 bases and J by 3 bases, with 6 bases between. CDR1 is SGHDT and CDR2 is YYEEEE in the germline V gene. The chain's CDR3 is CASSFRDYNSPLHF. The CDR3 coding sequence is TGTGCCAGCAGCTTCAGGGACTATAATTCACCCCTCCACTTT.